The clone carrying this T cell receptor (beta chain) was counted many times. The cohort's ophthalmopathy patients, a group with duration under 3 months, had a Clinical Activity Score of at least 3 and a NOSPECS grade of at least 4. Any patient presenting with uncontrolled infection, other autoimmune disease, pregnancy or lactation was left out. The source of the sample is a study of T cells in Graves' hyperthyroidism and ophthalmopathy. RNA transcripts gave rise to amplified TCR beta CDR3 regions. The primer set for the first-round RT-PCR of the TCR CDR3 was HTBI. In TCRdb, the multiplex PCR reads were re-called with MiXCR into one record per CDR3 protein. The sample lists hundreds of thousands of distinct CDR3 sequences; about 20% were seen once. This clonotype originated in a man aged 35-49 years with Graves' ophthalmopathy. Sequenced input: blood.

The CDR3 region is CASSLVWTSGMRTQYF. DNA of the CDR3: TGTGCCAGCAGCTTAGTCTGGACTAGCGGGATGCGGACCCAGTACTTC. V is TRBV7-8 and J is TRBJ2-5; 12 bases are a match to TRBD2. This CDR3 comprises 16 residues. Trimming took 1 base from V and 7 from J; bases not matched to a gene: 7. Germline V gene lookup returns CDR1 SGHVS and CDR2 FQNEAQ.